Sequencing of this T cell receptor beta chain was carried out in a study of T cells in Graves' hyperthyroidism and ophthalmopathy. Stability of Graves' hyperthyroidism was defined as absent ophthalmopathy progression within 18 months. Participants, patients aged 18 to 65, had newly diagnosed hyperthyroidism with a duration under 2 months. The diagnostic basis comprised clinical symptoms, serum thyroxine and TRAb, thyroid ultrasound and orbital computed tomography. The CDR3 regions of TCR beta were amplified from RNA transcripts. The primer set for the first-round RT-PCR of the TCR CDR3 was HTBI. One entry per CDR3 protein, called by TCRdb with MiXCR from the multiplex PCR reads. Of some 800,000 distinct CDR3 sequences listed, about two fifths are singletons. This CDR3 is 15 amino acids long. The germline V gene encodes CDR1 DFQATT and CDR2 SNEGSKA (reference sequence). V gave up 4 bases and J gave up 1 base, with 16 bases separating them.

The V and J genes are TRBV20-1 and TRBJ1-1, with a weak D call TRBD1 (5 bases). The source material was blood. This TCR was sampled from a man between 18 and 29 years old with Graves' hyperthyroidism. In DNA, the CDR3 is TGCAGTGCTAAGCTACCGGGACGCCCGAACACTGAAGCTTTCTTT. Residues: CSAKLPGRPNTEAFF.